The next 23 T cell receptor beta chains were all read from a single sample in a study of cytomegalovirus exposure and HLA in healthy donors. Some clones are missing from TCRdb's copy, which holds only in-frame ones; the method was immunoSEQ multiplex PCR. The sample contains 250,000 to 300,000 clones, about 86% of which appear only once. The sequencing sample was made of PBMCs. Every receptor here comes from a woman aged 18-29 years in good health and CMV-seronegative.

As to this clone: Other DNA sequences of this sample code for an identical CDR3. J is TRBJ2-3 and V is TRBV5-1; D unclear. The length of the CDR3 is 15 residues. In germline, CDR1 is SGHRS, CDR2 YFSETQ. V was clipped by 0 bases and J by 2 bases, with 10 bases between them. The CDR3, as DNA: TGCGCCAGCAGCTTGGGACAAACTTCCACAGATACGCAGTATTTT. It is translated as CASSLGQTSTDTQYF.

As to this clone: An end of the junction differs from the germline gene, which may be a read error. The chain uses TRBV23-1 and TRBJ2-7, with a weak D call TRBD1 (6 bases). TRBV23-1 is identified as an open reading frame with a role that is uncertain. This CDR3 contains 12 residues. The CDR3 spells CASSQYLETGGF. DNA for the CDR3: TGCGCCAGCAGTCAATACTTGGAGACAGGTGGGTTC.

The chain links TRBV10-3 to TRBJ2-2; 7 bases are a match to TRBD2. The V gene's germline CDR1 is ENHRY and CDR2 SYGVKD. The V segment lost 3 bases and the J segment 5 bases; nucleotides outside the gene matches: 6. The CDR3 sequence is 15 residues long. The CDR3 nucleotides read TGTGCCATCAGTGACGCCGCGGGAGATACCGGGGAGCTGTTTTTT. This codes for CAISDAAGDTGELFF.

Note on this clone: This CDR3 is also generated by other DNA sequences in the sample. V and J are TRBV19 and TRBJ1-5; 10 bases are shared with TRBD1. V lost 6 bases, J lost 2 bases, and 1 base stayed unmatched. The CDR3 spans 14 residues. Germline CDR1 is LNHDA and CDR2 is SQIVND (reference sequence). This CDR3 reads CASSGQGGNQPQHF. The DNA of the CDR3 is TGTGCCAGTAGCGGACAGGGGGGCAATCAGCCCCAGCATTTT.

The V and J genes are TRBV6-5 and TRBJ1-2; no clear D. Trimming cost V 2 bases and J 2 bases, with 12 bases left between them. Germline assignment: CDR1 MNHEY and CDR2 SVGAGI. There are 15 residues in the CDR3. The CDR3 sequence is CASSYEFGINYGYTF. The CDR3 DNA reads TGTGCCAGCAGTTACGAGTTCGGGATAAACTATGGCTACACCTTC.

The chain combines TRBV15 with TRBJ2-7, with 12 bases aligning to TRBD2. J lost 3 bases, V lost 2 bases, and 5 bases had no gene match. The CDR3 covers 16 residues. From germline, CDR1 is LNHNV and CDR2 YYDKDF (reference sequence). DNA for the CDR3: TGTGCCACCAGCAGACCTTGGACTAGCGGGAACTACGAGCAGTACTTC. Encoded protein: CATSRPWTSGNYEQYF. Looking up the rest from reference TRBV15 and TRBJ2-7 gives the full variable domain: DAMVIQNPRYQVTQFGKPVTLSCSQTLNHNVMYWYQQKSSQAPKLLFHYYDKDFNNEADTPDNFQSRRPNTSFCFLDIRSPGLGDTAMYLCATSRPWTSGNYEQYFGPGTRLTVT.

V and J are TRBV27 and TRBJ2-2; TRBD1 aligns across 8 bases. The germline gives CDR1 MNHEY, CDR2 SMNVEV (reference sequence). CDR3 length equals 15 residues. Trimming took 7 bases from V and 3 from J; bases not matched to a gene: 7. CDR3: CASTGGTGHTGELFF. CDR3 in DNA: TGTGCCAGCACCGGAGGGACAGGACACACCGGGGAGCTGTTTTTT.

This clone was detected only a few times. The chain has TRBV11-3 and TRBJ1-2, with 9 bases identical to TRBD1. Germline lookup yields CDR1 SGHNT and CDR2 YENEEA. Trimming at V came to 5 bases and at J to 6 bases, leaving 10 bases not matched to a gene. The CDR3 is 15 amino acids. The CDR3 sequence is CASSPAGTGSDGYTF. As DNA, the CDR3 is TGTGCCAGCAGCCCAGCCGGGACAGGGAGTGATGGCTACACCTTC.

This chain links TRBV10-3 with TRBJ2-7, with 12 bases lining up with TRBD1. With V trimmed by 4 bases and J by 3 bases, 7 bases remained unmatched. Germline loops: CDR1 ENHRY, CDR2 SYGVKD. This CDR3 contains 16 residues. The CDR3 spells CAISVRGQGAGYEQYF. The CDR3 bases are TGTGCCATCAGTGTCAGGGGACAGGGGGCCGGCTACGAGCAGTACTTC.

This clone was counted between two and nine times. The V and J genes are TRBV7-9 and TRBJ2-5; 7 bases are a match to TRBD2. Trimming took 10 bases from V and 2 from J; bases not matched to a gene: 4. Germline V gives CDR1 SEHNR, CDR2 FQNEAQ (reference sequence). The CDR3 runs 12 residues. For the CDR3, the DNA is TGTGCCACCGGACTAGGGCAAGAGACCCAGTACTTC. Encoded protein: CATGLGQETQYF.

This clone turned up a few times. The CDR3 DNA reads TGTGCCAGCAGCGCCGGGACAGTAAACACTGAAGCTTTCTTT. It is translated as CASSAGTVNTEAFF. J is TRBJ1-1 and V is TRBV11-2; 7 bases are shared with TRBD1. V lost 5 bases and J lost 2; bases outside the gene matches: 5. This CDR3 has 14 amino acids. Germline-derived CDR1 and CDR2 are SGHAT and FQNNGV.

The chain is built from TRBV11-3 and TRBJ1-3; a weak D match, TRBD1 (6 bases). Per the germline V gene, CDR1 is SGHNT and CDR2 is YENEEA. This CDR3 spans 17 amino acids. V dropped 5 bases and J dropped 0 bases, with 17 bases sitting between them. The CDR3 region has the DNA TGTGCCAGCAGCCTCAGGACAGATTTCCACTCTGGAAACACCATATATTTT. This translates into CASSLRTDFHSGNTIYF.

The table lists this clone with a few counts. The rearrangement links TRBV9 to TRBJ2-1; D perhaps matches TRBD2 (5 bases). The V end lost 0 bases, the J end lost 9 bases, and 19 bases lay between the germline ends. Germline CDR1 is SGDLS and CDR2 is YYNGEE. The CDR3 covers 16 residues. The CDR3 is CASSVETGKLIIEQFF. For the CDR3, the DNA is TGTGCCAGCAGCGTAGAAACGGGGAAGCTAATAATTGAGCAGTTCTTC.

The genes are TRBV13 and TRBJ2-1, with TRBD2 identical over 8 bases. V trimming: 5 bases; J trimming: 3 bases; junction bases outside the gene matches: 12. CDR1 and CDR2 (germline): PRHDT, FYEKMQ (reference sequence). This CDR3 comprises 17 residues. CDR3 coding DNA: TGTGCCAGCAGCCGCTTTTCAGCGGGAGACCGCTACAATGAGCAGTTCTTC. As protein: CASSRFSAGDRYNEQFF.

This clone was counted once. V is TRBV6-4 and J is TRBJ2-3; 15 nucleotides align to TRBD2. CDR3 length: 18 residues. The V and J ends lost 7 bases and 4 bases, in that order; junction bases with no gene match: 12. Germline V lookup: CDR1 MRHNA, CDR2 SNTAGT. The CDR3 nucleotides read TGTGCCAGCATTTCGGGACTAGCGGGGGGCCGCGGCGCAGATACGCAGTATTTT. Its translation is CASISGLAGGRGADTQYF.

The rearrangement uses TRBV5-6 and TRBJ1-5, with D possibly TRBD1 on 5 matching bases. The CDR3 has 14 amino acids. Germline V gene sequence: CDR1 SGHDT, CDR2 YYEEEE. V lost 4 bases and J lost 4, with 12 bases in between. CDR3 residues: CASSGWGGNQPQHF. CDR3 DNA: TGTGCCAGCAGCGGCTGGGGGGGGAATCAGCCCCAGCATTTT.

The J gene is TRBJ1-6, the V gene TRBV7-2, with no clear D. Germline V gene lookup returns CDR1 SGHTA and CDR2 FQGNSA. V was pared by 2 bases and J by 10 bases, with 12 bases between. This CDR3 spans 14 amino acids. CDR3 protein: CASSLLIAGSPLHF. The CDR3, as DNA: TGTGCCAGCAGCTTACTGATAGCCGGGTCACCCCTCCACTTT.

This chain uses TRBV28 with TRBJ1-2, with D unclear. CDR1 and CDR2 from the germline V gene are MDHEN and SYDVKM. V gave up 2 bases and J gave up 4 bases, with 8 bases separating them. The CDR3 extends over 13 amino acids. The CDR3 spells CASSLRPSYGYTF. In nucleotides, the CDR3 is TGTGCCAGCAGTTTACGTCCCTCCTATGGCTACACCTTC.

Comments on this clone: Other nucleotide sequences from this sample produce the same CDR3. J is TRBJ1-5 and V is TRBV13; D perhaps matches TRBD1 (6 bases). V lost 0 bases to trimming and J lost 1 base, with 7 bases between them. CDR1 is PRHDT, CDR2 FYEKMQ, per germline (reference sequence). The CDR3 is 15 amino acids. The CDR3 region is CASSLGRGSNQPQHF. The CDR3 DNA is TGTGCCAGCAGCTTAGGAAGGGGGAGCAATCAGCCCCAGCATTTT.

The gene calls are TRBV7-2 and TRBJ2-4; tentative D call: TRBD2 (7 bases). Looked up from germline, CDR1 is SGHTA and CDR2 is FQGNSA. The V gene lost 4 bases and the J gene lost 1 base, with 14 bases spanning the gap. The CDR3 is 16 residues long. As DNA, the CDR3 is TGTGCCAGCAGCTACCGAAGGGGGGGTGCCAAAAACATTCAGTACTTC. Translation gives CASSYRRGGAKNIQYF.

On this clone: One end of the junction is discordant with germline, which a read error may explain. The chain couples TRBV7-7 to TRBJ2-1; 9 bases are a match to TRBD2. Per germline, CDR1 SSHAT and CDR2 FNYEAQ (reference sequence). The CDR3 runs 14 residues. CDR3 amino acids: CASSFQRGDHEQFF. Here the CDR3 DNA reads TGTGCTAGCAGCTTCCAGCGGGGGGATCATGAGCAGTTCTTC.

The V gene is TRBV10-3, the J gene TRBJ2-7, with 7 bases matching TRBD2. Germline CDR1 reads ENHRY; CDR2 reads SYGVKD. This CDR3 has 16 residues. The trim removed 4 bases at V and 2 bases at J, leaving 11 bases unmatched. CDR3 coding DNA: TGTGCCATCAGTGCGACGGGACTAAATATCGCCTACGAGCAGTACTTC. Translated: CAISATGLNIAYEQYF.

This clone was found a few times. The V gene is TRBV9, the J gene TRBJ1-6, with D hard to call. The V and J ends lost 2 bases and 9 bases respectively, with 12 bases between them. This CDR3 has 14 residues. Looked up from germline, CDR1 is SGDLS and CDR2 is YYNGEE. The CDR3, as DNA: TGTGCCAGCAGCGTCGACACTGCGGGTTCACCCCTCCACTTT. Its protein is CASSVDTAGSPLHF.